This TCR beta chain was recorded in a study of blood T cell repertoires in COVID-19. At the level of the study: PBMCs, B-cell-depleted T cells, or T cells provided the cDNA or gDNA that made up the material.

Per the germline V gene, CDR1 is SGHAT and CDR2 is FQNNGV. After removal of 2 bases from V and 7 bases from J, the junction contained 3 bases not matched to a gene. The CDR3 has 15 amino acids. Generated by immunoSEQ multiplex PCR, the TCRdb table keeps only in-frame clones and is missing some. The sample yields roughly 230,000 clones, around 85% seen once. J is TRBJ2-1 and V is TRBV11-2, with 12 bases lining up with TRBD2. Sequenced input: peripheral blood. The sequence derives from a woman aged 60 to 75 with active or convalescent COVID-19. CDR3 DNA sequence: TGTGCCAGCAGCTTACTAGCGGGAGGGTTAAATGAGCAGTTCTTC. This codes for CASSLLAGGLNEQFF.